A single sample is the source of the 20 T cell receptor beta chains below, sequenced in a study of OX40 agonist ivuxolimab in advanced cancers. The data were produced by immunoSEQ multiplex PCR, yet TCRdb's version contains in-frame clones alone and is incomplete. The sample carries around 58,000 clones, 80% to 90% recorded once. The starting material was CD4+ or CD8+ T cells sorted from blood, obtained in a trial of the OX40 agonist ivuxolimab. The receptors derive from an adult with an advanced solid tumor such as melanoma, head and neck, liver or kidney cancer.

This clone is a singleton in its sample. The rearrangement uses TRBV29-1 and TRBJ1-2; D may be TRBD1 (5 bases). Germline lookup yields CDR1 SQVTM and CDR2 ANQGSEA. There are 13 residues in the CDR3. V gave up 0 bases and J gave up 8 bases, with 13 bases separating them. The CDR3 spells CSVEDRRGLGYTF. CDR3 nucleotide sequence: TGCAGCGTTGAAGATCGTCGGGGCCTGGGCTACACCTTC.

This sequence joins TRBV16 and TRBJ1-2; unclear D gene. The V and J ends lost 2 bases and 3 bases respectively, with 13 bases between them. The CDR3 loop spans 15 amino acids. Germline V lookup: CDR1 KGHSY, CDR2 FQNENV. This CDR3 is CASSQRPRTDYGYTF. In DNA form, the CDR3 reads TGTGCCAGCAGCCAACGGCCTCGTACCGACTATGGCTACACCTTC. The entire variable domain, with the rest obtained from reference TRBV16 and TRBJ1-2, is as follows: GEEVAQTPKHLVRGEGQKAKLYCAPIKGHSYVFWYQQVLKNEFKFLISFQNENVFDETGMPKERFSAKCLPNSPCSLEIQATKLEDSAVYFCASSQRPRTDYGYTFGSGTRLTVV.

In DNA, the CDR3 is TGTGCCAGCACTGAAGCTTTCTTT. This translates into CASTEAFF. V usage is TRBV6-6 and J usage is TRBJ1-1; D is unresolved. This CDR3 contains 8 residues. Germline-derived CDR1 and CDR2 are MNHNY and SVGAGI (reference sequence). V was clipped by 7 bases and J by 6 bases, with 0 bases between them.

The J gene is TRBJ2-2, the V gene TRBV6-5; no firm D call. This CDR3 region has 13 residues. Germline CDR1 reads MNHEY; CDR2 reads SVGAGI. The V end lost 4 bases, the J end lost 4 bases, and 7 bases lay between the germline ends. Here the CDR3 reads CASSWIPTGELFF. As DNA, the CDR3 is TGTGCCAGCAGTTGGATCCCCACCGGGGAGCTGTTTTTT.

This chain connects TRBV27 to TRBJ2-1, with 7 bases lining up with TRBD2. V shed 8 bases, J shed 2 bases, and the junction held 6 bases outside the gene matches. CDR1 is MNHEY, CDR2 SMNVEV, per germline (reference sequence). The CDR3 runs to 14 residues. The CDR3 nucleotides read TGTGCCAGCGGGAGGGCCGTCACCTACAATGAGCAGTTCTTC. Translating it yields CASGRAVTYNEQFF.

The chain recombines TRBV30 with TRBJ1-1, with 8 bases lining up with TRBD1. The CDR3 totals 17 residues. V shed 1 base, J shed 0 bases, and the junction held 10 bases outside the gene matches. The germline gives CDR1 GTSNPN, CDR2 SVGIG (reference sequence). Here the CDR3 DNA reads TGTGCCTGGAGTGGCAACAGGGGGATGTTTATGAACACTGAAGCTTTCTTT. Protein: CAWSGNRGMFMNTEAFF. The complete variable domain, with remaining parts taken from reference TRBV30 and TRBJ1-1, reads SQTIHQWPATLVQPVGSPLSLECTVEGTSNPNLYWYRQAAGRGLQLLFYSVGIGQISSEVPQNLSASRPQDRQFILSSKKLLLSDSGFYLCAWSGNRGMFMNTEAFFGQGTRLTVV.

The chain joins TRBV5-4 to TRBJ2-5, with 8 nucleotides matching TRBD1. This CDR3 has 14 residues. With 3 bases clipped from V and 5 bases from J, the junction kept 6 bases outside the gene matches. CDR1 is SGHNT and CDR2 is YYREEE in the germline V gene (reference sequence). As DNA, the CDR3 is TGTGCCAGCAGCTCTCAGGGGGCGAGGGAGACCCAGTACTTC. Translating it yields CASSSQGARETQYF.

The chain uses TRBV28 and TRBJ1-5; 8 positions agree with TRBD1. J was trimmed by 4 bases and V by 7 bases; bases with no gene match: 12. The CDR3 loop spans 16 amino acids. CDR1 and CDR2 from the germline V gene are MDHEN and SYDVKM. CDR3 loop: CASTTVDRGGNQPQHF. Written as DNA, the CDR3 is TGTGCCAGCACCACCGTAGACAGGGGAGGTAATCAGCCCCAGCATTTT.

J is TRBJ2-3 and V is TRBV19; tentatively, D is TRBD1 or TRBD2 (5 bases each). Germline CDR1 is LNHDA and CDR2 is SQIVND (reference sequence). The V end was cut by 1 base, the J end by 2 bases, with 16 bases between. The CDR3 extends over 17 amino acids. CDR3 sequence reads: CASSIVGVETLTDTQYF. DNA of the CDR3: TGTGCCAGTAGTATAGTGGGGGTGGAGACTCTCACAGATACGCAGTATTTT.

The rearrangement joins TRBV6-6 to TRBJ2-2; no clear D gene. The germline V and J ends were trimmed by 8 bases and 4 bases, with 8 bases remaining between them. Germline V gene lookup returns CDR1 MNHNY and CDR2 SVGAGI (reference sequence). CDR3 size: 12 residues. CDR3 amino acids: CASRPPTGELFF. The CDR3 region has the DNA TGTGCCAGCCGCCCCCCCACCGGGGAGCTGTTTTTT.

This chain links TRBV7-9 with TRBJ2-3; D remains ambiguous. With 3 bases removed from V and 6 bases from J, the gap between germline ends came to 10 bases. CDR1 is SEHNR, CDR2 FQNEAQ, per germline (reference sequence). The CDR3 is 13 amino acids. The CDR3 bases are TGTGCCAGCAGCTTGGCGGAGAGGGATACGCAGTATTTT. Protein product: CASSLAERDTQYF.

This clone was counted between two and nine times. The chain recombines TRBV6-4 with TRBJ2-1; D not resolved. This CDR3 has 12 residues. CDR1 is MRHNA, CDR2 SNTAGT, per germline. V was trimmed by 2 bases and J by 4 bases, leaving 3 bases between them. This CDR3 is CASSDGYNEQFF. CDR3 sequence (DNA): TGTGCCAGCAGTGACGGATACAATGAGCAGTTCTTC.

The chain recombines TRBV20-1 with TRBJ2-1; D is possibly TRBD2 (6 bases). The CDR3 runs to 11 residues. The V gene's germline CDR1 is DFQATT and CDR2 SNEGSKA (reference sequence). Between the trimmed V and J ends, which lost 6 bases and 10 bases, there was a span of 13 bases. DNA for the CDR3: TGCAGTGCCGGGAGAAGCGCCGAGCAGTTCTTC. Its translation is CSAGRSAEQFF.

CDR3 amino acids: CASAGARGANVLTF. The CDR3 region has the DNA TGTGCTAGTGCAGGGGCGCGTGGGGCCAACGTCCTGACTTTC. The genes are TRBV12-5 and TRBJ2-6; the D gene is possibly TRBD1 (6 bases). The CDR3 spans 14 residues. V lost 7 bases and J 3 bases, leaving 10 bases between the germline ends. From germline, CDR1 is LGHNT and CDR2 FRNRAP.

The rearrangement links TRBV7-9 to TRBJ1-1; D call uncertain. CDR1 and CDR2 (germline): SEHNR, FQNEAQ (reference sequence). This CDR3 is built from 15 residues. Trimming shortened V by 1 base and J by 1 base, and 10 bases separated the two germline ends. The CDR3 DNA sequence: TGTGCCAGCAGCTTAGTTCAGACCGGGAACACTGAAGCTTTCTTT. Encoded protein: CASSLVQTGNTEAFF.

The chain has TRBV18 and TRBJ1-1, with unresolved D. Germline CDR1 is KGHSH and CDR2 is LQKENI. V was shortened by 4 bases and J by 12 bases, with 12 bases between the two germline ends. The CDR3 consists of 11 residues. The CDR3 here is CASSRGGKTFF. As DNA, the CDR3 is TGTGCCAGCTCACGCGGAGGGAAAACTTTCTTT.

This chain joins TRBV19 and TRBJ1-4; TRBD1 agrees at 11 bases. Germline lookup yields CDR1 LNHDA and CDR2 SQIVND (reference sequence). This CDR3 has 16 amino acids. The J segment lost 8 bases and the V segment lost 5 bases, leaving 10 bases of the junction unmatched. CDR3 bases: TGTGCCAGTAGTCCTCTCGGGACAGGGGGTGGAGAAAAACTGTTTTTT. Protein product: CASSPLGTGGGEKLFF. Full variable domain (rest looked up from reference TRBV19 and TRBJ1-4): DGGITQSPKYLFRKEGQNVTLSCEQNLNHDAMYWYRQDPGQGLRLIYYSQIVNDFQKGDIAEGYSVSREKKESFPLTVTSAQKNPTAFYLCASSPLGTGGGEKLFFGSGTQLSVL.

The chain is built from TRBV4-2 and TRBJ2-2; D possibly corresponds to TRBD2 (6 bases). This CDR3 region has 15 residues. Germline V gene lookup returns CDR1 LGHNA and CDR2 YNFKEQ. V was cut by 0 bases and J by 6 bases, with 11 bases left in between. The CDR3 sequence is CASSQDFGGSGELFF. In DNA, the CDR3 is TGTGCCAGCAGCCAAGATTTCGGAGGGTCCGGGGAGCTGTTTTTT.

V gene TRBV11-3 combines with J gene TRBJ2-1; maybe TRBD2 (5 bases). Per the germline V gene, CDR1 is SGHNT and CDR2 is YENEEA. The CDR3 length is 14 residues. V shed 1 base and J shed 5 bases, with 9 bases lying between them. In DNA, the CDR3 is TGTGCCAGCAGCTTAGGGGGAGCCCACAATGAGCAGTTCTTC. The encoded protein is CASSLGGAHNEQFF.

This chain connects TRBV18 to TRBJ2-2; weak D call: TRBD1 (6 bases). Germline V gives CDR1 KGHSH, CDR2 LQKENI. The V gene lost 5 bases and the J gene lost 2 bases, with 9 bases spanning the gap. The CDR3 runs to 14 residues. This CDR3 is CASSSDSNTGELFF. CDR3 DNA: TGTGCCAGCTCATCGGACAGTAACACCGGGGAGCTGTTTTTT.